This T cell receptor (beta chain) was recorded in a study of blood T cell repertoires in COVID-19. Here immunoSEQ multiplex PCR was the method, and the copy in TCRdb shows in-frame clones only, minus some. The sample holds about 130,000 clones, around 88% seen once. The sequencing sample was made of peripheral blood. The source is a human donor in a cohort sampled during active COVID-19.

CDR3 loop: CASSLTLAAYEQYF. The CDR3 DNA reads as TGCGCCAGCAGCTTGACTCTAGCGGCTTACGAGCAGTACTTC. The genes are TRBV5-1 and TRBJ2-7; 7 nucleotides align to TRBD2. Germline CDR1 reads SGHRS; CDR2 reads YFSETQ. The CDR3 is 14 amino acids. V dropped 1 base and J dropped 4; count of bases not matched to a gene: 5. The full variable domain, its missing parts supplied by reference TRBV5-1 and TRBJ2-7, is KAGVTQTPRYLIKTRGQQVTLSCSPISGHRSVSWYQQTPGQGLQFLFEYFSETQRNKGNFPGRFSGRQFSNSRSEMNVSTLELGDSALYLCASSLTLAAYEQYFGPGTRLTVT.